This paragraph reports one T cell receptor (beta chain). Its matching antigen is unknown. The entry originates in a study of chemoradiotherapy in HPV16-positive cancers. Overall study results and limits: The functional HPV-specific definition rests on just a couple of HPV16-positive patients.

Clones were sequenced by immunoSEQ multiplex PCR, and TCRdb holds only the in-frame ones, with some missing. Of about 12,000 clones detected, about 91% appear once; the ten largest clones hold roughly 22%. CDR1 is LNHDA and CDR2 is SQIVND in the germline V gene (reference sequence). Between the trimmed V and J ends, which lost 6 bases and 0 bases, there was a span of 11 bases. This CDR3 has 14 amino acids. V and J are TRBV19 and TRBJ1-2, with D unclear. Here the sequenced sample was blood, taken from a patient who underwent chemoradiotherapy. The clonotype comes from a human donor with HPV-associated anogenital cancer. This CDR3 is CASRKQIANYGYTF. CDR3 nucleotide sequence: TGTGCCAGTAGGAAACAGATAGCTAACTATGGCTACACCTTC.